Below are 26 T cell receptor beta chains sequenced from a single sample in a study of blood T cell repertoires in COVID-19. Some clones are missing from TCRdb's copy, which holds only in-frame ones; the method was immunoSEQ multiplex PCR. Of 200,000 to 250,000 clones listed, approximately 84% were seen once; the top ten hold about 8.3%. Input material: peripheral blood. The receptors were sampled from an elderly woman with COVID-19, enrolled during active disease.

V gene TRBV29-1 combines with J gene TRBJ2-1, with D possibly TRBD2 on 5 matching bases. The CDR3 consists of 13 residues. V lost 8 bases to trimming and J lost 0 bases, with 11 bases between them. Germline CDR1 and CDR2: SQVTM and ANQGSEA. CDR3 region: CSRAESSYNEQFF. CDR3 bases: TGCAGCCGAGCGGAAAGCTCCTACAATGAGCAGTTCTTC.

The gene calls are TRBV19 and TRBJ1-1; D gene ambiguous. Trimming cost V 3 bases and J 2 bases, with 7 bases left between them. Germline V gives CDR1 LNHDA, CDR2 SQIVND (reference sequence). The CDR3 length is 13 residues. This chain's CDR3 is CASSIVSNTEAFF. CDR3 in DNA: TGTGCCAGTAGTATTGTCTCCAACACTGAAGCTTTCTTT.

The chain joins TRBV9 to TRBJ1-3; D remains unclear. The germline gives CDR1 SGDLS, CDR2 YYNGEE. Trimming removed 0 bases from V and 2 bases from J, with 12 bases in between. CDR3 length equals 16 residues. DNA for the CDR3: TGTGCCAGCAGCGTAGCCAGCGCTCCCGCTGGAAACACCATATATTTT. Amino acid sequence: CASSVASAPAGNTIYF.

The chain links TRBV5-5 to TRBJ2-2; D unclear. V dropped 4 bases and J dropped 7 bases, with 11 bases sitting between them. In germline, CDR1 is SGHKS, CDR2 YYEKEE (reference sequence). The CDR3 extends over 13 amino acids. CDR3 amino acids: CASSQAVGGELFF. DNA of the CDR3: TGTGCCAGCAGCCAGGCTGTGGGCGGGGAGCTGTTTTTT.

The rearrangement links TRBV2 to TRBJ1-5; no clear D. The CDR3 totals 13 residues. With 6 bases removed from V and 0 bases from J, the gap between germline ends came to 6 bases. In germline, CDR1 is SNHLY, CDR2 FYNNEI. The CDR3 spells CASSFYSNQPQHF. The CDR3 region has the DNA TGTGCCAGCAGCTTCTATAGCAATCAGCCCCAGCATTTT.

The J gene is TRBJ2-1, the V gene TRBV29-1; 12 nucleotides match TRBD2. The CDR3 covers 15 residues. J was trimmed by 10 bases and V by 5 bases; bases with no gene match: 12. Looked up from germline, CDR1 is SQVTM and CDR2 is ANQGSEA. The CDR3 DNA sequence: TGCAGCGTTCTAGGGCTAGCGGGAGGGCCAGGGGAGCAGTTCTTC. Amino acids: CSVLGLAGGPGEQFF.

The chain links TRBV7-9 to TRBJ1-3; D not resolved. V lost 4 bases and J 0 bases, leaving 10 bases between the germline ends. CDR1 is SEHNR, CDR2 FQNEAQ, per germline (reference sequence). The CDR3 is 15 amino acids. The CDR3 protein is CASSSLRGSGNTIYF. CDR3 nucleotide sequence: TGTGCCAGCAGCTCCCTTCGGGGCTCTGGAAACACCATATATTTT.

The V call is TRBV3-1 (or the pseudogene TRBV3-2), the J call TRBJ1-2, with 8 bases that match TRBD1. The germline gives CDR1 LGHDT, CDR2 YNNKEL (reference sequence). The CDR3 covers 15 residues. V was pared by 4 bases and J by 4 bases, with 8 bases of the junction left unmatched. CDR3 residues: CASSPGTGTLYGYTF. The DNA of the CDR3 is TGTGCCAGCAGCCCCGGGACAGGTACCCTCTATGGCTACACCTTC.

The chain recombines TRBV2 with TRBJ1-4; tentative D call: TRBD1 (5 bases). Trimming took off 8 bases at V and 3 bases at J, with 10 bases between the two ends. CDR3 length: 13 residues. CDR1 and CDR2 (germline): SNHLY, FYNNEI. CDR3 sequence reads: CASQGGANEKLFF. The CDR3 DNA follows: TGTGCCAGCCAGGGCGGGGCTAATGAAAAACTGTTTTTT.

The CDR3 loop reads CASSLAVSNTEAFF. CDR3 bases: TGCGCCAGCAGCTTGGCCGTTTCTAACACTGAAGCTTTCTTT. The chain uses TRBV5-1 and TRBJ1-1; no firm D call. Per germline, CDR1 SGHRS and CDR2 YFSETQ. The CDR3 consists of 14 residues. V was pared by 0 bases and J by 2 bases, with 8 bases between.

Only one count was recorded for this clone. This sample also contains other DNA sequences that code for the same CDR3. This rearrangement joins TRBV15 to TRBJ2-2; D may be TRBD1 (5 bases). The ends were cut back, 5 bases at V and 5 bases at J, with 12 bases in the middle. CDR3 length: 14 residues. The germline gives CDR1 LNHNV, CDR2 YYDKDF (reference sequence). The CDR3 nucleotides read TGTGCCACCAGCCCAGGGTCGAGGACCGGGGAGCTGTTTTTT. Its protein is CATSPGSRTGELFF.

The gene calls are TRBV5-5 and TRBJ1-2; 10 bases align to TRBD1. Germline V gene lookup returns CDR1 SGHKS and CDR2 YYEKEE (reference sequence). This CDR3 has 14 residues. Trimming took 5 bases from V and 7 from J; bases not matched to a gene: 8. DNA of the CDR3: TGTGCCAGCAGTACCGGGACAGGGGCATCTGGCTACACCTTC. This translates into CASSTGTGASGYTF.

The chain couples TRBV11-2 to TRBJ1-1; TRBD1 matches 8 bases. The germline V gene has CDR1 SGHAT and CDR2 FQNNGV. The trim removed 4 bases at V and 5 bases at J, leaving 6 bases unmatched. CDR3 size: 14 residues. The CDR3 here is CASSSQGAWTEAFF. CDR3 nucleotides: TGTGCCAGCAGCTCCCAGGGGGCCTGGACTGAAGCTTTCTTT.

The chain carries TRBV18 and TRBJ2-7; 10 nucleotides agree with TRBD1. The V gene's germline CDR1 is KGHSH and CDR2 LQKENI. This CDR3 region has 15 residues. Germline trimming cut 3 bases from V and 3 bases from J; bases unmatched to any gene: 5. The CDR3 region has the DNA TGTGCCAGCTCACCCTCGGGACAGGGGTTCTACGAGCAGTACTTC. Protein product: CASSPSGQGFYEQYF.

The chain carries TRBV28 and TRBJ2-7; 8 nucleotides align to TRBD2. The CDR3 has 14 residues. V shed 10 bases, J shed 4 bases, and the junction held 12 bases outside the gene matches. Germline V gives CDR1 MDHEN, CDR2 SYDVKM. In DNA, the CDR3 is TGTGCCACTGGGATAGCGGGATCGGATTACGAGCAGTACTTC. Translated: CATGIAGSDYEQYF.

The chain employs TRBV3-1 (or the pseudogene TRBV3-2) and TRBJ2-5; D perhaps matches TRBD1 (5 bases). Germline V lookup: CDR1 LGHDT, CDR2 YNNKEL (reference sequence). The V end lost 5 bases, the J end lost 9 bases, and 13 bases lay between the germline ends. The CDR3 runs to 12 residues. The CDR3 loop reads CASSIAGAAQYF. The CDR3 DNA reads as TGTGCCAGCAGCATTGCTGGGGCGGCCCAGTACTTC.

CDR3 sequence reads: CASSSSGGTGIQYF. The CDR3 DNA sequence: TGTGCCAGCAGCTCTAGCGGGGGCACGGGGATTCAGTACTTC. The chain carries TRBV6-5 and TRBJ2-4; 10 bases line up with TRBD2. This CDR3 is 14 amino acids long. With V trimmed by 6 bases and J by 10 bases, 9 bases remained unmatched. CDR1 and CDR2 (germline): MNHEY, SVGAGI.

CDR3 sequence: CASSRDRGRLDSPLHF. The CDR3 DNA sequence: TGCGCCAGCAGCAGGGACAGGGGGCGTTTGGATTCACCCCTCCACTTT. The chain has TRBV5-1 and TRBJ1-6; 12 bases agree with TRBD1. Germline CDR1 reads SGHRS; CDR2 reads YFSETQ. This CDR3 contains 16 residues. J was trimmed by 8 bases and V by 4 bases; bases with no gene match: 7.

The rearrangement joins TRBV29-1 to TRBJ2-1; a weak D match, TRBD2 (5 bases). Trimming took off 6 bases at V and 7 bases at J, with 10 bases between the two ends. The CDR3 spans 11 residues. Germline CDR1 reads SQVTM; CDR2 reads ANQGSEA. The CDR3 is CSVDEGNEQFF. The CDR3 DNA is TGCAGCGTCGACGAGGGAAATGAGCAGTTCTTC.

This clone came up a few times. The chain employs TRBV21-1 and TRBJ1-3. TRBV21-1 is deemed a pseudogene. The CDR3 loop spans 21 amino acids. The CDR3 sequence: CASSKGQKGGNREDGGNTIYF. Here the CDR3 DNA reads TGTGCCAGCAGCAAAGGGCAAAAGGGGGGGAACAGGGAGGATGGTGGAAACACCATATATTTT.

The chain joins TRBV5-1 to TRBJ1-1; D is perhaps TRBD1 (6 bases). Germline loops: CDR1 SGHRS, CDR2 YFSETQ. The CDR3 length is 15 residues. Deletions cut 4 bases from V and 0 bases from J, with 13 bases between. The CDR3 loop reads CASSPGGGLNTEAFF. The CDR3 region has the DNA TGCGCCAGCAGCCCGGGGGGCGGACTGAACACTGAAGCTTTCTTT.

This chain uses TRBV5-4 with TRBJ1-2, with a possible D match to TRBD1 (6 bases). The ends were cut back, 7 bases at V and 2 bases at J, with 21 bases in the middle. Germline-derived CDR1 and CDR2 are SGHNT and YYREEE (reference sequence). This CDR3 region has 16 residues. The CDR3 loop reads CASQSDQGRANYGYTF. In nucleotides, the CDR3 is TGTGCCAGCCAATCTGACCAGGGGAGGGCCAACTATGGCTACACCTTC.

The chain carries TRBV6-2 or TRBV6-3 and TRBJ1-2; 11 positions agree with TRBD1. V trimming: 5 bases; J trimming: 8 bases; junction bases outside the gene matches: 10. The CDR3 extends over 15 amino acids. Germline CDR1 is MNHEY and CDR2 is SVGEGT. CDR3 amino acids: CASSPTLDRGQGYTF. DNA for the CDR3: TGTGCCAGCAGTCCGACACTGGACAGGGGGCAAGGCTACACCTTC.

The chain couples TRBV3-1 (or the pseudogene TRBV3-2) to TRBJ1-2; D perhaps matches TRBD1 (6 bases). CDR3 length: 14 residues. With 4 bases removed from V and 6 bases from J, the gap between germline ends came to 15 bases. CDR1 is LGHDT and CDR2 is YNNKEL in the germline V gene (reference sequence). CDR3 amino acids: CASSRRGAGDGYTF. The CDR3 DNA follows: TGTGCCAGCAGCCGACGGGGGGCAGGGGATGGCTACACCTTC.

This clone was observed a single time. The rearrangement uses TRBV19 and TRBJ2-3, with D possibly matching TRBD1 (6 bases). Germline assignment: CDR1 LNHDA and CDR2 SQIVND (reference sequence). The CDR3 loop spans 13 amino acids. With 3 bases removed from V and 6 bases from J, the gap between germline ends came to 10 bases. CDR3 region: CASSMTGGDTQYF. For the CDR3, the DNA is TGTGCCAGTAGTATGACAGGCGGGGATACGCAGTATTTT.

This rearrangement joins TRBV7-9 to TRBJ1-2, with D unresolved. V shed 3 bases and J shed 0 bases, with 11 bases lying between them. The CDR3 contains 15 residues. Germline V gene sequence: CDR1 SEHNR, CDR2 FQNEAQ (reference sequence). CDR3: CASSFLQISNYGYTF. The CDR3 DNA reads TGTGCCAGCAGCTTTCTACAGATCTCTAACTATGGCTACACCTTC.